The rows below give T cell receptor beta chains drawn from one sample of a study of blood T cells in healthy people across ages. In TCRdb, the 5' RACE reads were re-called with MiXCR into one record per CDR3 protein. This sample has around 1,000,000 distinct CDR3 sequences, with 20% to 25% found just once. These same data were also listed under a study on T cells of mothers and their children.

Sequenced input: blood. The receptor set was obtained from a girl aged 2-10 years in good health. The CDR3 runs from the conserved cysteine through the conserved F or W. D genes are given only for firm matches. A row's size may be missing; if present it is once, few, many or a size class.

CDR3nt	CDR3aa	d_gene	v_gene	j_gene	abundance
TGTGCCAGCAGCTTAGTCGGGACAGCACTGAACACTGAAGCTTTCTTT	CASSLVGTALNTEAFF	TRBD1	TRBV11-2	TRBJ1-1	few
TGCAGCGTGCCCTCGGAGACAGGGAGCTCCTACGAGCAGTACTTC	CSVPSETGSSYEQYF	TRBD1	TRBV29-1	TRBJ2-7	.
TGTGCCAGCACCGCCCGCGGTATAGCGGGCACAGATACGCAGTATTTT	CASTARGIAGTDTQYF	.	TRBV6-1	TRBJ2-3	.
TGCAGTGCTAGAGCCGGGACGGGGGGCAAAAACATTCAGTACTTC	CSARAGTGGKNIQYF	TRBD2	TRBV20-1	TRBJ2-4	.
TGTGCCAGCAGTTTAGTCAACGGTAACTTCCTAGGGACGCAGTATTTT	CASSLVNGNFLGTQYF	.	TRBV27	TRBJ2-3	.
TGCGCCAGCAGCCAATATGTCCCCAATGAGCAGTTCTTC	CASSQYVPNEQFF	.	TRBV4-1	TRBJ2-1	.
TGCAGCGTAGACAGGGGTGTGACTGAAGCTTTCTTT	CSVDRGVTEAFF	TRBD1	TRBV29-1	TRBJ1-1	few
TGTGCCAGCAGTCACAGGGCGGGTGAGCAGTACTTC	CASSHRAGEQYF	.	TRBV27	TRBJ2-5	.
TGTGCCAGCAGCTCCAGCGTTTCTTATGTCAATGAGCAGTTCTTC	CASSSSVSYVNEQFF	.	TRBV11-2	TRBJ2-1	.
TGCGCCAGCACGTTTGACGGGAGCTCCTACAATGAGCAGTTCTTC	CASTFDGSSYNEQFF	.	TRBV5-1	TRBJ2-1	few
TGCGCCAGCAGCCAAGCGGGGGGCGCAAAACAAGAGACCCAGTACTTC	CASSQAGGAKQETQYF	.	TRBV4-3	TRBJ2-5	.
TGTGCCAGCAGCACCGGACTAGCGGGGAGTGATACCGGGGAGCTGTTTTTT	CASSTGLAGSDTGELFF	TRBD2	TRBV7-3	TRBJ2-2	few
TGTGCCAGCAGCTCTCGGACAGGTTATATCGAAGCTTTCTTT	CASSSRTGYIEAFF	TRBD1	TRBV11-2	TRBJ1-1	.
TGTGCCAGCAGCCAACTAGCGGCCACAGATACGCAGTATTTT	CASSQLAATDTQYF	TRBD2	TRBV14	TRBJ2-3	few
TGTGCCAGCACGAACAGGGGGCGCAAGGACACTGAAGCTTTCTTT	CASTNRGRKDTEAFF	TRBD1	TRBV28	TRBJ1-1	.
TGTGCCAGCAGCGCTGGAGGGGCATACACTGAAGCTTTCTTT	CASSAGGAYTEAFF	.	TRBV7-3	TRBJ1-1	.
TGTGCCAGCAGTAATGGACTAGCGGGGGAGCAGTTCTTC	CASSNGLAGEQFF	TRBD2	TRBV13	TRBJ2-1	few
TGTGCCAGCAGCCAACTAGCGGGGCTTGAGAACATTCAGTACTTC	CASSQLAGLENIQYF	TRBD2	TRBV12-3/TRBV12-4	TRBJ2-4	.
TGTGCCAGCAGTACTAGCGGGGGGCCCTTTGAGCAGTACTTC	CASSTSGGPFEQYF	TRBD2	TRBV12-3/TRBV12-4	TRBJ2-7	few
TGCGCCAGCAGCCAAGATACCCCGGTAGGGCCCACGGTATACGAGCAGTACTTC	CASSQDTPVGPTVYEQYF	.	TRBV4-3	TRBJ2-7	few
TGTGCCAGCAGTGACCCCGCGGGTTTGTCCTACGAGCAGTACTTC	CASSDPAGLSYEQYF	.	TRBV6-1	TRBJ2-7	.
TGCGCCAGCAGCCCAACCGGGGGGGTTGGCACAGATACGCAGTATTTT	CASSPTGGVGTDTQYF	TRBD2	TRBV5-1	TRBJ2-3	.
TGTGCCATCAGTTCGCCGGCTGGGGACAGGGGAAAAGAGACCCAGTACTTC	CAISSPAGDRGKETQYF	TRBD1	TRBV10-3	TRBJ2-5	.
TGCAGCGTTGGGGCCCGGGACAGGGAAGAGACCCAGTACTTC	CSVGARDREETQYF	TRBD1	TRBV29-1	TRBJ2-5	few
TGCGCCAGCAGCCATTTTCGGACAGGTCTTAATGAGAAACTGTTTTTT	CASSHFRTGLNEKLFF	TRBD1	TRBV4-1	TRBJ1-4	few
TGTGCCAGCAGAGACGGCTTACTAGGCGGAGAGACCCAGTACTTC	CASRDGLLGGETQYF	.	TRBV12-3/TRBV12-4	TRBJ2-5	.
TGTGCCAGCAGCCAAGATTGGGGAGCGGGAGGCTACAATGAGCAGTTCTTC	CASSQDWGAGGYNEQFF	TRBD2	TRBV3-1	TRBJ2-1	.
TGCAGTGCTAATAGCGGGGACACAGATACGCAGTATTTT	CSANSGDTDTQYF	TRBD2	TRBV20-1	TRBJ2-3	.
TGCGCCAGCAGCTTGGAAGGGCCGGGACACGAGCAGTACTTC	CASSLEGPGHEQYF	.	TRBV5-1	TRBJ2-7	.
TGCGCCAACAGCCCCGACTCGGAAGAGACCCAGTACTTC	CANSPDSEETQYF	.	TRBV4-1	TRBJ2-5	few
TGTGCCAGCAGCTTCAATCAGGGGGGTCCCCACAATGAGCAGTTCTTC	CASSFNQGGPHNEQFF	.	TRBV11-3	TRBJ2-1	few
TGTGCCAGCAGACCCGACAGGACCGCTGGCTATGGCTACACCTTC	CASRPDRTAGYGYTF	.	TRBV6-5	TRBJ1-2	few
TGTGCCAGCAGTTCACACGACAGTCCCGGGGAGCCGTTTTTT	CASSSHDSPGEPFF	.	TRBV12-3/TRBV12-4	TRBJ2-2	once
TGTGCCACCGAGGGGACGGGCGACGGCTACACCTTC	CATEGTGDGYTF	.	TRBV10-3	TRBJ1-2	.
TGCGCCAGCAGCCCTGGCCTAATGGACGAGCAGTACTTC	CASSPGLMDEQYF	.	TRBV4-3	TRBJ2-7	.
TGCAGCGTTCTGGACAAATACTACGAGCAGTACTTC	CSVLDKYYEQYF	.	TRBV29-1	TRBJ2-7	few
TGCGCCAGCAGCCAAGGGGTCCCAGGGGGTTTGTATCGCTACACCTTC	CASSQGVPGGLYRYTF	TRBD1	TRBV4-3	TRBJ1-2	once
TGTGCCAGCAGTTCCGGGCTAGAACCCCTCAATGAGCAGTTCTTC	CASSSGLEPLNEQFF	.	TRBV28	TRBJ2-1	.
TGCAGTGCTAACAGGGGGCACATAATCGGTGGCTACACCTTC	CSANRGHIIGGYTF	TRBD1	TRBV20-1	TRBJ1-2	few
TGTGCCAGCAGTTCCCCAGGCGAGCAGTACTTC	CASSSPGEQYF	.	TRBV6-5	TRBJ2-7	many
TGTGCCAGCAGCCAAACTAGCGATCAAGAGACCCAGTACTTC	CASSQTSDQETQYF	TRBD2	TRBV28	TRBJ2-5	.
TGTGCCAGCAGCTCCGGGACGCGAGGCTCCTACGAGCAGTACTTC	CASSSGTRGSYEQYF	.	TRBV28	TRBJ2-7	few
TGTGCCAGCAGCGTACTTAGCGCAGATACGCGGTATTTT	CASSVLSADTRYF	.	TRBV9	TRBJ2-3	few
TGTGCCAGCGCGGGCCGGGAGAGCTATGGCTACACCTTC	CASAGRESYGYTF	.	TRBV6-5	TRBJ1-2	few
TGTGCCAGCAGCTTTGTCAGGGACACCGGGGAGCTGTTTTTT	CASSFVRDTGELFF	.	TRBV11-2	TRBJ2-2	few
TGTGCCAGCAGCCTATCCGCGCAGGGTGAAGCTGTCTTT	CASSLSAQGEAVF	.	TRBV11-2	TRBJ1-1	once
TGTGCCAGCAGTCCCTGGCCCATGACGTTCTACACCTTC	CASSPWPMTFYTF	.	TRBV28	TRBJ1-2	.
TGTGCCAGCAGTGTCGGTTATTCTACAGATACGCAGTATTTT	CASSVGYSTDTQYF	.	TRBV2	TRBJ2-3	.
TGTGCCAGCAGTTTCAAGCGACAGACTAGCACAGATACGCAGTATTTT	CASSFKRQTSTDTQYF	.	TRBV27	TRBJ2-3	few
TGCGCCAGCAGCCAAGATTCGCCGGGGACTAGCACAGATACGCAGTATTTT	CASSQDSPGTSTDTQYF	.	TRBV4-3	TRBJ2-3	.
TGTGCCAGCCTTAGCGAGATCCATGGCTACACCTTC	CASLSEIHGYTF	.	TRBV28	TRBJ1-2	few
TGCAGCGTTGACGCGATGAACACTGAAGCTTTCTTT	CSVDAMNTEAFF	.	TRBV29-1	TRBJ1-1	few
TGTGCCAGCAGCTCGAGGCAGGGGCAGCATGTTAACTATGGCTACACCTTC	CASSSRQGQHVNYGYTF	.	TRBV11-3	TRBJ1-2	.
TGCGCCAGCACCAAAGGGCAGGGTCCAGAGACCCAGTACTTC	CASTKGQGPETQYF	.	TRBV5-1	TRBJ2-5	few
TGTGCCAGCAGTTTGAATCCTACCGGCGGAAACACCATATATTTT	CASSLNPTGGNTIYF	.	TRBV28	TRBJ1-3	.
TGTGCCAGCAGCTTGCAGGGACACAACACTGAAGCTTTCTTT	CASSLQGHNTEAFF	.	TRBV5-6	TRBJ1-1	.
TGTGCCAGCAGTTTCACGGCAGGGGTTTCCAGCTACGAGCAGTACTTC	CASSFTAGVSSYEQYF	.	TRBV28	TRBJ2-7	many
TGTGCCAGCAGCTTAGGGGGAGGGGTAGAAACTGAAGCTTTCTTT	CASSLGGGVETEAFF	.	TRBV7-9	TRBJ1-1	.
TGCGCCAGCAGCTCTGGGGGAAACTCCTACGAGCAGTACTTC	CASSSGGNSYEQYF	.	TRBV4-3	TRBJ2-7	few